These T cell receptor beta chains were read from a single sample in a study of shared clonotypes between healthy human individuals. TCRdb's copy holds only in-frame clones and misses some; the assay was immunoSEQ multiplex PCR. Altogether a few million clones are present, 85% to 95% being singletons, with the ten largest covering approximately 0.39%. The sequenced material came from naive CD4+ T cells from PBMCs. These receptors came from a man between 18 and 35 years old in good health. Some clones in this sample may be carry-over from other donors' samples. Each CDR3 is given with its conserved first and last residue. D genes are given only for firm matches. The listing skips clone size in some rows; elsewhere it reads once, few, many or a size class.

D: TRBD2; J: TRBJ2-3; V: TRBV25-1; size: -; DNA: TGTGCCAGCAGTCTAGCGGGAGTGGTAGATACGCAGTATTTT; CDR3: CASSLAGVVDTQYF
D: -; J: TRBJ1-2; V: TRBV5-5; size: -; DNA: TGTGCCAGCAGCTTCGGGGGGCGCGACTATGGCTACACCTTC; CDR3: CASSFGGRDYGYTF
D: -; J: TRBJ1-3; V: TRBV6-4; size: -; DNA: TGTGCCAGCACCGTAACAGGGTGCGGAAACACCATATATTTT; CDR3: CASTVTGCGNTIYF
D: -; J: TRBJ2-7; V: TRBV7-2; size: -; DNA: TGTGCCAGCAGCTTAGGTGCCCCTTACAACGAGCAGTACTTC; CDR3: CASSLGAPYNEQYF
D: TRBD1; J: TRBJ2-3; V: TRBV18; size: -; DNA: TGTGCCAGCTCATCGGACAGGACAGATACGCAGTATTTT; CDR3: CASSSDRTDTQYF
D: -; J: TRBJ1-3; V: TRBV11-1; size: -; DNA: TGTGCCAGCAGCTTAGCGGTAAGGGCAAACTCTGGAAACACCATATATTTT; CDR3: CASSLAVRANSGNTIYF
D: TRBD1; J: TRBJ2-7; V: TRBV6-5; size: -; DNA: TGTGCCAGCAGCACCGCCGGCGCAACAGGGGGCGAGCAGTACTTC; CDR3: CASSTAGATGGEQYF
D: -; J: TRBJ2-7; V: TRBV19; size: -; DNA: TGTGCCAGTACACCCTCCCCCGGGCCTTCCTACGAGCAGTACTTC; CDR3: CASTPSPGPSYEQYF
D: -; J: TRBJ2-3; V: TRBV6-5; size: -; DNA: TGTGCCAGCAGTTACTCGACTAGAGATACGCAGTATTTT; CDR3: CASSYSTRDTQYF
D: TRBD1; J: TRBJ1-5; V: TRBV27; size: -; DNA: TGTGCCAGCAGTCGGACAGGGAAGCAGCCCCAGCATTTT; CDR3: CASSRTGKQPQHF
D: -; J: TRBJ2-5; V: TRBV7-9; size: -; DNA: TGTGCCGGTCTAACGTCCGGTCGCCCAACCCAAGAGACCCAGTACTTC; CDR3: CAGLTSGRPTQETQYF
D: TRBD2; J: TRBJ2-1; V: TRBV30; size: -; DNA: TGTGCCTGGAGTAGCGGGAGGTCTTCCTCCTACAATGAGCAGTTCTTC; CDR3: CAWSSGRSSSYNEQFF
D: -; J: TRBJ1-1; V: TRBV2; size: -; DNA: TGTGCCCTCAGGAAGACTGGGTCCCCGTACACTGAAGCTTTCTTT; CDR3: CALRKTGSPYTEAFF
D: -; J: TRBJ1-4; V: TRBV10-3; size: -; DNA: TGTGCCATCAGTGAGTCTCAAGTGAATGAAAAACTGTTTTTT; CDR3: CAISESQVNEKLFF
D: -; J: TRBJ2-5; V: TRBV15; size: -; DNA: TGTGCCACCAGCAGAGATGGAAAGGTCCCATGGGAGACCCAGTACTTC; CDR3: CATSRDGKVPWETQYF
D: -; J: TRBJ2-2; V: TRBV14; size: -; DNA: TGTGCCAGCAGCCAACGGACCCCTCAGAACACCGGGGAGCTGTTTTTT; CDR3: CASSQRTPQNTGELFF
D: -; J: TRBJ2-5; V: TRBV5-1; size: -; DNA: TGCGCCAGCAGCCTTCCCGTATCGGAAGAGACCCAGTACTTC; CDR3: CASSLPVSEETQYF
D: -; J: TRBJ1-3; V: TRBV5-4; size: -; DNA: TGTGCCAGCAGCTCGAACTTAGGGCCCTCTGGAAACACCATATATTTT; CDR3: CASSSNLGPSGNTIYF
D: -; J: TRBJ2-7; V: TRBV6-1; size: -; DNA: TGTGCCAGCAGTGAAAAGGGTCCCTACGAGCAGTACTTC; CDR3: CASSEKGPYEQYF
D: TRBD2; J: TRBJ2-5; V: TRBV28; size: -; DNA: TGTGCCAGCAGTTTAATTGGCGGGGGGGAGACCCAGTACTTC; CDR3: CASSLIGGGETQYF
D: TRBD1; J: TRBJ1-2; V: TRBV7-2; size: -; DNA: TGTGCCAGCAGCCGCCTGGGACAGGGGTTGGGAGGCTACACCTTC; CDR3: CASSRLGQGLGGYTF
D: -; J: TRBJ1-2; V: TRBV7-9; size: -; DNA: TGTGCCAGCAGCCTACACAGTACTCGGGGCTACACCTTC; CDR3: CASSLHSTRGYTF
D: -; J: TRBJ2-1; V: TRBV15; size: -; DNA: TGTGCCACCAGCGGGGGGACGGGACCCTACAATGAGCAGTTCTTC; CDR3: CATSGGTGPYNEQFF
D: -; J: TRBJ1-1; V: TRBV6-5; size: -; DNA: TGTGCCAGCAGTTACACCTACAGGGAAGGGACCACTGAAGCTTTCTTT; CDR3: CASSYTYREGTTEAFF
D: TRBD1; J: TRBJ2-5; V: TRBV2; size: -; DNA: TGTGCCAGCAGTCAGACAGGGTGGGAGTACTTC; CDR3: CASSQTGWEYF
D: TRBD1; J: TRBJ1-3; V: TRBV4-3; size: -; DNA: TGCGCCAGCAACGACAGGGGCGGAAACACCATATATTTT; CDR3: CASNDRGGNTIYF
D: -; J: TRBJ2-7; V: TRBV28; size: -; DNA: TGTGCCAGCATTCGCGGAGGGGAACGCCTGCAGCAGTACTTC; CDR3: CASIRGGERLQQYF
D: -; J: TRBJ1-2; V: TRBV19; size: -; DNA: TGTGCCAGTAGTATAGGAGGGACCTATGGCTACACCTTC; CDR3: CASSIGGTYGYTF
D: -; J: TRBJ1-2; V: TRBV28; size: -; DNA: TGTGCCAGCAGTTTATACGGTTCAGGGAGCTTC; CDR3: CASSLYGSGSF
D: TRBD2; J: TRBJ2-7; V: TRBV27; size: -; DNA: TGTGCCAGCAAGGTGGAACTAGCGGCTTACGAGCAGTACTTC; CDR3: CASKVELAAYEQYF
D: -; J: TRBJ2-3; V: TRBV10-1; size: -; DNA: TGCGCCAGCAGTGACAGGGCCACAGATACGCAGTATTTT; CDR3: CASSDRATDTQYF
D: TRBD1; J: TRBJ2-5; V: TRBV6-1; size: -; DNA: TGTGCCAGCAGGACAGGGTTGGTAGAGACCCAGTACTTC; CDR3: CASRTGLVETQYF
D: -; J: TRBJ2-7; V: TRBV7-2; size: -; DNA: TGTGCCAGCAGCTTCCGGGATTATTGGGCCTACGAGCAGTACTTC; CDR3: CASSFRDYWAYEQYF
D: TRBD2; J: TRBJ2-1; V: TRBV5-4; size: -; DNA: TGTGCCACTCAAAGCGGGAGTGATGAGCAGTTCTTC; CDR3: CATQSGSDEQFF
D: -; J: TRBJ2-1; V: TRBV9; size: -; DNA: TGTGCCAGCAGCGTAGGGGGAAACTCCTACAATGAGCAGTTCTTC; CDR3: CASSVGGNSYNEQFF
D: -; J: TRBJ2-1; V: TRBV5-1; size: -; DNA: TGCGCCAGCAGCTTCGGTATATCGGTGAGCTCCTACAATGAGCAGTTCTTC; CDR3: CASSFGISVSSYNEQFF
D: -; J: TRBJ1-1; V: TRBV19; size: -; DNA: TGTGCCAGTAGTACCAAAAGGACAATAATCTCTGAAGCTTTCTTT; CDR3: CASSTKRTIISEAFF
D: TRBD1; J: TRBJ2-1; V: TRBV7-9; size: -; DNA: TGTGCCAGCAGCTTGACCGGGACAGGGAACAATGAGCAGTTCTTC; CDR3: CASSLTGTGNNEQFF
D: -; J: TRBJ1-2; V: TRBV27; size: -; DNA: TGTGCCAGCAGTTTAGAGGGGCCCCCGGGGGGCTACACCTTC; CDR3: CASSLEGPPGGYTF
D: -; J: TRBJ1-1; V: TRBV5-1; size: -; DNA: TGCGCCAGCAGCTTGGGGGCAGAGAACACTGAAGCTTTCTTT; CDR3: CASSLGAENTEAFF
D: -; J: TRBJ2-7; V: TRBV18; size: -; DNA: TGTGCCAGCTCACGCGGGACAGACTCCTACGAGCAGTACTTC; CDR3: CASSRGTDSYEQYF
D: TRBD1; J: TRBJ1-1; V: TRBV18; size: -; DNA: TGTGCCAGCTCACGACAGGGGGCCACTGAAGCTTTCTTT; CDR3: CASSRQGATEAFF
D: -; J: TRBJ1-5; V: TRBV25-1; size: once; DNA: TGTGCCAGCAGTGCAGGCAATCAGCCCCAGCATTTT; CDR3: CASSAGNQPQHF
D: TRBD1; J: TRBJ2-7; V: TRBV27; size: -; DNA: TGTGCCAGCGCATCCTGGACAGGGGCGGCCGAGCAGTACTTC; CDR3: CASASWTGAAEQYF
D: -; J: TRBJ2-5; V: TRBV5-1; size: -; DNA: TGCGCCAGCAGCTTGGCGGAAGGAGAGACCCAGTACTTC; CDR3: CASSLAEGETQYF
D: -; J: TRBJ1-3; V: TRBV28; size: -; DNA: TGTGCCAGCGGCGACCAGGCTGGGGGGGACACCATATATTTT; CDR3: CASGDQAGGDTIYF
D: TRBD2; J: TRBJ2-1; V: TRBV7-3; size: -; DNA: TGTGCCAGCAGCTTAAATAGCGGGACCTACAATGAGCAGTTCTTC; CDR3: CASSLNSGTYNEQFF
D: TRBD1; J: TRBJ1-2; V: TRBV28; size: -; DNA: TGTGCCAGCAGGCCAGGACAGGGGGCCTTGGACTATGGCTACACCTTC; CDR3: CASRPGQGALDYGYTF